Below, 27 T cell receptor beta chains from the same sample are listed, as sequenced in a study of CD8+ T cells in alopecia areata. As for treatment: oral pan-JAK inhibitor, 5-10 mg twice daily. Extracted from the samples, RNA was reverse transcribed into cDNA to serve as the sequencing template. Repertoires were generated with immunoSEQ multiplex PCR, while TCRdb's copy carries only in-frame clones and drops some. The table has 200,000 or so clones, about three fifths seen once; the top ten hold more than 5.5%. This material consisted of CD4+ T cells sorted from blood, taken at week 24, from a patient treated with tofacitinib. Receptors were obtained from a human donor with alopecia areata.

CDR3 in amino acids: CAISDYNEQFF. CDR3 DNA: TGTGCCATCAGTGACTACAATGAGCAGTTCTTC. The chain couples TRBV10-3 to TRBJ2-1; D is unresolved. Between the trimmed V and J ends, which lost 3 bases and 3 bases, there was a span of 0 bases. Germline CDR1 ENHRY, CDR2 SYGVKD. The CDR3 is 11 residues long.

CDR3 DNA: TGTGCCAGCAGTGAGGGGGACTATGGCTACACCTTC. Its protein is CASSEGDYGYTF. The rearrangement links TRBV25-1 to TRBJ1-2; D possibly corresponds to TRBD1 (5 bases). The CDR3 length is 12 residues. V lost 3 bases and J 3 bases, leaving 5 bases between the germline ends. The germline V gene encodes CDR1 MGHDK and CDR2 SYGVNS.

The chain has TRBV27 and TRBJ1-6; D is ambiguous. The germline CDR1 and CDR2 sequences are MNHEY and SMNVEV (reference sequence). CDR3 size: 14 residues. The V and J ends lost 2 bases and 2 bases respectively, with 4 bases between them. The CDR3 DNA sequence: TGTGCCAGCAGTTTAGGGGCCTATAATTCACCCCTCCACTTT. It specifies CASSLGAYNSPLHF.

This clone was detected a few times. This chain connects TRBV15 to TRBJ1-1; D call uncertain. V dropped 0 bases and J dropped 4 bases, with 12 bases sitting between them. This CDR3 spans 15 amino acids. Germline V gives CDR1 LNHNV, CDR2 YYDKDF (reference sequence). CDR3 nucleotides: TGTGCCACCAGCAGAGATCTTGCACGGCCCACTGAAGCTTTCTTT. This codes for CATSRDLARPTEAFF.

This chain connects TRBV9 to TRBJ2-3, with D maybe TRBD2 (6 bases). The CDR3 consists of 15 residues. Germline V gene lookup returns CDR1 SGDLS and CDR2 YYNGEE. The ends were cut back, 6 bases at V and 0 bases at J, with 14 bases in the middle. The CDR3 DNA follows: TGTGCCAGCACTTCCAGCGGGTTTAGCACAGATACGCAGTATTTT. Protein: CASTSSGFSTDTQYF.

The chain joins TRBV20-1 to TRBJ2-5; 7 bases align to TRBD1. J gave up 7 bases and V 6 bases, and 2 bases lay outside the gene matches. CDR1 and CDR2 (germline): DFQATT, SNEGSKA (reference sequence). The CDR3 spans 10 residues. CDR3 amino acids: CSARTGTQYF. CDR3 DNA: TGCAGTGCCAGGACAGGGACCCAGTACTTC.

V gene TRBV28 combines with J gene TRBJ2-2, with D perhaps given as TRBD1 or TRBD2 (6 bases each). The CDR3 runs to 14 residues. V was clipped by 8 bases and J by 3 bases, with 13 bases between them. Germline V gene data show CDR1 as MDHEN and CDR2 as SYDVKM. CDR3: CASRGLIDTGELFF. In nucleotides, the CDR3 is TGTGCCAGCCGGGGGCTTATAGACACCGGGGAGCTGTTTTTT.

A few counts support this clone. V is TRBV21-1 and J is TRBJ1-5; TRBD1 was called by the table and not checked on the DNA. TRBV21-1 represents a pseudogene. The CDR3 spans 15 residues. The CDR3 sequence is CASSKGTGGNQPQHF. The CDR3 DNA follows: TGTGCCAGCAGCAAAGGGACAGGAGGAAATCAGCCCCAGCATTTT.

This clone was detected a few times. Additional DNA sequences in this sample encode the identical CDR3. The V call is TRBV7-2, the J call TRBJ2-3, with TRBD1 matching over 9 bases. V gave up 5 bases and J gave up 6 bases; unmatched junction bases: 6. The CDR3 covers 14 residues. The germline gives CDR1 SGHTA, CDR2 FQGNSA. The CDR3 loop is CASSPRQGGDTQYF. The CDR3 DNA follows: TGTGCCAGCAGCCCCCGACAGGGGGGTGATACGCAGTATTTT.

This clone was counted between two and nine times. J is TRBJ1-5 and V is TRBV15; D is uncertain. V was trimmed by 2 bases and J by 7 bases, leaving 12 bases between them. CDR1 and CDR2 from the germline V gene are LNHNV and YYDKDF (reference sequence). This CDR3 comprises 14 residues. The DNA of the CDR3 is TGTGCCACCAGCAGACCGACTAGGGAGCAGCCCCAGCATTTT. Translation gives CATSRPTREQPQHF.

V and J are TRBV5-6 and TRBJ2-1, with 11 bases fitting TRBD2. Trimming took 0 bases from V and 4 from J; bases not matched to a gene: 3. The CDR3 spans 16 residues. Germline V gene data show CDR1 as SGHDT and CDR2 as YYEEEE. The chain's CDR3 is CASSLGGTSGYNEQFF. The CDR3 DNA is TGTGCCAGCAGCTTGGGTGGGACTAGCGGATACAATGAGCAGTTCTTC.

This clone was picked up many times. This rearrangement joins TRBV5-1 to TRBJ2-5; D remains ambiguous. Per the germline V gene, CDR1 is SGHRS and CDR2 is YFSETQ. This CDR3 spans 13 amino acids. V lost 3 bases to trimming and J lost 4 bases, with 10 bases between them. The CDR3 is CASSSGSTETQYF. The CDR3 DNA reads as TGCGCCAGCAGCTCCGGGTCTACAGAGACCCAGTACTTC.

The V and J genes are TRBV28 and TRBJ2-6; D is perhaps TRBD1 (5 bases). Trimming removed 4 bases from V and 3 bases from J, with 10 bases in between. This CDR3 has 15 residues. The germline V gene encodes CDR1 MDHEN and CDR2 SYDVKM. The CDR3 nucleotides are TGTGCCAGCAGTTATCAGGGCAGTGGGGCCAACGTCCTGACTTTC. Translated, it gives CASSYQGSGANVLTF.

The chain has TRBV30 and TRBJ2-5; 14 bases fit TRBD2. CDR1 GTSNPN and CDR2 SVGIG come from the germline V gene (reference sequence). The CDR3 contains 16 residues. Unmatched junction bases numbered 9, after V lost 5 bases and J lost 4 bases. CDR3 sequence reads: CAWHPGTSGSSETQYF. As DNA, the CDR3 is TGTGCCTGGCATCCCGGGACTAGCGGGAGTTCAGAGACCCAGTACTTC.

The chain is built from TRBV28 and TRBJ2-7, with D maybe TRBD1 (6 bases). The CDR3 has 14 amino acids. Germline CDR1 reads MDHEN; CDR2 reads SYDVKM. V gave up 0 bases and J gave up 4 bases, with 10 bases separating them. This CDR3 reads CASSLWGQGYEQYF. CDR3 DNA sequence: TGTGCCAGCAGTTTATGGGGGCAGGGGTACGAGCAGTACTTC. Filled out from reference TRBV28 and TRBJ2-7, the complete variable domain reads DVKVTQSSRYLVKRTGEKVFLECVQDMDHENMFWYRQDPGLGLRLIYFSYDVKMKEKGDIPEGYSVSREKKERFSLILESASTNQTSMYLCASSLWGQGYEQYFGPGTRLTVT.

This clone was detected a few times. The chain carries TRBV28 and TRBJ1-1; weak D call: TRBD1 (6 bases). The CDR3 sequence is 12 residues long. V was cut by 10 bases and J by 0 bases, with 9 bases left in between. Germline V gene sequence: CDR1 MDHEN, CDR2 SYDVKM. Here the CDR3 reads CATGQLNTEAFF. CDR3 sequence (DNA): TGTGCCACCGGACAGTTGAACACTGAAGCTTTCTTT.

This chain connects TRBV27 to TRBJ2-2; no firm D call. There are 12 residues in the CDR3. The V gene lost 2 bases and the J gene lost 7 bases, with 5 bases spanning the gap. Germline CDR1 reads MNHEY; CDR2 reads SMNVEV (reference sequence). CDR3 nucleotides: TGTGCCAGCAGTTTAATCAACGGGGAGCTGTTTTTT. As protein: CASSLINGELFF.

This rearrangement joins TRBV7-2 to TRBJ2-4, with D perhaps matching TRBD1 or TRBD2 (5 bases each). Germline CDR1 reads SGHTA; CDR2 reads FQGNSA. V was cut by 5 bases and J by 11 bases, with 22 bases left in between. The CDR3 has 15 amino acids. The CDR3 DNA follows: TGTGCCAGCAGCCGGAAGACGGACGGGGCAAGGGTTCAGTACTTC. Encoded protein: CASSRKTDGARVQYF.

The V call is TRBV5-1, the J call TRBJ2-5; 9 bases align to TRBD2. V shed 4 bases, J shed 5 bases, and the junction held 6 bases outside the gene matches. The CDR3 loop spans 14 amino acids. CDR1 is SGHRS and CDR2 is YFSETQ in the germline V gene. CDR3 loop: CASSDSGRRETQYF. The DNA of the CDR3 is TGCGCCAGCAGCGACAGCGGGAGGCGGGAGACCCAGTACTTC. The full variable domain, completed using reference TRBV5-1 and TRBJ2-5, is KAGVTQTPRYLIKTRGQQVTLSCSPISGHRSVSWYQQTPGQGLQFLFEYFSETQRNKGNFPGRFSGRQFSNSRSEMNVSTLELGDSALYLCASSDSGRRETQYFGPGTRLLVL.

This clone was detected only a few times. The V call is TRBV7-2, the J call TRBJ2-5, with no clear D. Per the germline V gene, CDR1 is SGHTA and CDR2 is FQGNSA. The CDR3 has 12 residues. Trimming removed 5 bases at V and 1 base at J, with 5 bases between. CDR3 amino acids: CASSPFQETQYF. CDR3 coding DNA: TGTGCCAGCAGCCCCTTCCAAGAGACCCAGTACTTC.

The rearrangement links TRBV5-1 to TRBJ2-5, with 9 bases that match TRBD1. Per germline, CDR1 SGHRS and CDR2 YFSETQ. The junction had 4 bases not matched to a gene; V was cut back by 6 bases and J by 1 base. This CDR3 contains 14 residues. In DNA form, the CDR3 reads TGCGCCAGCATCGACAGGGGGGCCCAAGAGACCCAGTACTTC. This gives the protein CASIDRGAQETQYF.

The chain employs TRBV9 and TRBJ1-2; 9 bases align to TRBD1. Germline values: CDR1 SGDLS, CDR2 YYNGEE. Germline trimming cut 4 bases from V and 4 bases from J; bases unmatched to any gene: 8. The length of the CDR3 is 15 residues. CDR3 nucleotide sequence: TGTGCCAGCAGCCCCGGGACAGGGTCTCGCTATGGCTACACCTTC. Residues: CASSPGTGSRYGYTF.

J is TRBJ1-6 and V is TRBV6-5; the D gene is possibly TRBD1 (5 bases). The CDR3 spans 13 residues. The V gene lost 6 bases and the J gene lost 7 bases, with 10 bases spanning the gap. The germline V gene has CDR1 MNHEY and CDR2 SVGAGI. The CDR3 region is CASSRAGNSPLHF. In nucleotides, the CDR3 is TGTGCCAGCAGCCGCGCAGGGAATTCACCCCTCCACTTT.

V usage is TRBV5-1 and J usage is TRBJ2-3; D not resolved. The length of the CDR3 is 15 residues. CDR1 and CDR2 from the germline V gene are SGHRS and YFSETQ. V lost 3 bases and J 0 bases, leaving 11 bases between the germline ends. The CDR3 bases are TGCGCCAGCAGCTACTCTGCGGCGAGCACAGATACGCAGTATTTT. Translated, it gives CASSYSAASTDTQYF.

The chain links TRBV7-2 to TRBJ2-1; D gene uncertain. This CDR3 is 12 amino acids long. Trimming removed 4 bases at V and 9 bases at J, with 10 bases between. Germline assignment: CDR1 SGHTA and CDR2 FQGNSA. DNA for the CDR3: TGTGCCAGCAGCTATGGACCCGGTGAGCAGTTCTTC. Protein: CASSYGPGEQFF. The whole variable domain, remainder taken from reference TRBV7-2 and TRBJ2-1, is GAGVSQSPSNKVTEKGKDVELRCDPISGHTALYWYRQSLGQGLEFLIYFQGNSAPDKSGLPSDRFSAERTGGSVSTLTIQRTQQEDSAVYLCASSYGPGEQFFGPGTRLTVL.

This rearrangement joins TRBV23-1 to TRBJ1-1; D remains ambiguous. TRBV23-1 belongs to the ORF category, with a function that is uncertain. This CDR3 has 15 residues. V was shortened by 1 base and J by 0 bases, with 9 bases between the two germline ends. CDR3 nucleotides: TGCGCCAGCAGTCAATATACGGGGATGAACACTGAAGCTTTCTTT. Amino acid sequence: CASSQYTGMNTEAFF.

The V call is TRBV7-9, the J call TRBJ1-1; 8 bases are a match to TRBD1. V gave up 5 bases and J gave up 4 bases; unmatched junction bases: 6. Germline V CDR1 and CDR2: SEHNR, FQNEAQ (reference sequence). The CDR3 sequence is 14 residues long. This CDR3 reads CASSRQGASTEAFF. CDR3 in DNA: TGTGCCAGCAGCCGTCAGGGGGCAAGCACTGAAGCTTTCTTT. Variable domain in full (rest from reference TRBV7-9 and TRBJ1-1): DTGVSQNPRHKITKRGQNVTFRCDPISEHNRLYWYRQTLGQGPEFLTYFQNEAQLEKSRLLSDRFSAERPKGSFSTLEIQRTEQGDSAMYLCASSRQGASTEAFFGQGTRLTVV.